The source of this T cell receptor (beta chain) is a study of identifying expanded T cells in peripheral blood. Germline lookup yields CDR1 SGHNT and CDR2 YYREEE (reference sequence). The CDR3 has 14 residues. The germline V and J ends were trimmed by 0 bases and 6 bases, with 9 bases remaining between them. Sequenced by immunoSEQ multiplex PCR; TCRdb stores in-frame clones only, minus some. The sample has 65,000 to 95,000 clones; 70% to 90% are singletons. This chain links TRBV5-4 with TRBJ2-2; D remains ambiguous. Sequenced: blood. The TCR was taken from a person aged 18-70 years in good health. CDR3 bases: TGTGCCAGCAGCTTGGACTCGGGCCCCGGGGAGCTGTTTTTT. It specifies CASSLDSGPGELFF. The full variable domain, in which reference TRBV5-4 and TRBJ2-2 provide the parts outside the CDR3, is ETGVTQSPTHLIKTRGQQVTLRCSSQSGHNTVSWYQQALGQGPQFIFQYYREEENGRGNFPPRFSGLQFPNYSSELNVNALELDDSALYLCASSLDSGPGELFFGEGSRLTVL.